The sequence of this TCR beta chain was determined in a study of shared clonotypes between healthy human individuals. Of note for this clone: What it binds is not known.

Whole-study findings and limits: It was observed that 5% to 6.5% of naive CD4 clonotypes were shared across several donors. Against clonotypes common to all four donors, non-shared ones had lower generation probabilities. Larger estimated richness was generally recorded for naive subsets relative to memory subsets.

Germline CDR1 SGHTA, CDR2 FQGNSA. Trimming left V 4 bases short and J 1 base short, with 16 bases between. The CDR3 has 16 amino acids. Here immunoSEQ multiplex PCR was the method, and the copy in TCRdb shows in-frame clones only, minus some. The sample includes approximately 2,000,000 clones, about nine tenths of them seen just once. The gene calls are TRBV7-2 and TRBJ1-2, with D possibly being TRBD1 (5 bases). The sequenced sample consisted of naive CD4+ T cells from PBMCs. The subset was: CD45RA+ positively selected. The TCR sequence derives from a man between 18 and 29 years old in good health. Some clones in this sample may be carry-over from other donors' samples. The CDR3 DNA follows: TGTGCCAGCAGCTCGACACAGGTTCCAATTAACTATGGCTACACCTTC. This codes for CASSSTQVPINYGYTF.